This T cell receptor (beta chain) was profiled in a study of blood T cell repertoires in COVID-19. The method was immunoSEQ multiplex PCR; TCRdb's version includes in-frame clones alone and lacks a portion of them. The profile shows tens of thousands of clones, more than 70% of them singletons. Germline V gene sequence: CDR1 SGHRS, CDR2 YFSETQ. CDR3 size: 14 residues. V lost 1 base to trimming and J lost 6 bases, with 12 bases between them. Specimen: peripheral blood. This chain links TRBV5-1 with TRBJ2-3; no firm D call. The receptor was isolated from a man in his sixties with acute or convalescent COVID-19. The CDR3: CASSLYFPPDTQYF. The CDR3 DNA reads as TGCGCCAGCAGCTTGTACTTTCCGCCTGATACGCAGTATTTT. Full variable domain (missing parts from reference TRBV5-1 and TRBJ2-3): KAGVTQTPRYLIKTRGQQVTLSCSPISGHRSVSWYQQTPGQGLQFLFEYFSETQRNKGNFPGRFSGRQFSNSRSEMNVSTLELGDSALYLCASSLYFPPDTQYFGPGTRLTVL.